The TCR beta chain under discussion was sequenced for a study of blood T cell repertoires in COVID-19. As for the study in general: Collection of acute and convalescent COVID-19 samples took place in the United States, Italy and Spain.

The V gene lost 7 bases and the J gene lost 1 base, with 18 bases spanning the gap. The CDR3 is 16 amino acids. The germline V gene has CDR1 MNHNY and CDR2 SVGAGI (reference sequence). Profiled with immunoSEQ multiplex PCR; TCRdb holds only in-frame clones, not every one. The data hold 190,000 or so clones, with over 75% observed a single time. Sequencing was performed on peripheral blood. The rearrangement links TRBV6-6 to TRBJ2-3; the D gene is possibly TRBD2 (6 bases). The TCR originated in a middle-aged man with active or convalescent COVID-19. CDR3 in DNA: TGTGCCAGCACCAAACTCGGGGGTAGGGGCACAGATACGCAGTATTTT. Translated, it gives CASTKLGGRGTDTQYF.